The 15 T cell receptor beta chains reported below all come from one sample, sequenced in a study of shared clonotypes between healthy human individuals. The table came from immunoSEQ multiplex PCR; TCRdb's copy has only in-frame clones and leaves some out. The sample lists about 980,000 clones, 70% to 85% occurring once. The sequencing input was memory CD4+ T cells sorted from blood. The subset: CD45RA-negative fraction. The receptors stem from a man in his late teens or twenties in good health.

For the CDR3, the DNA is TGTGCCAGCGGGGGGCCGAACACCGGGGAGCTGTTTTTT. It yields the protein CASGGPNTGELFF. This rearrangement joins TRBV2 to TRBJ2-2; D may correspond to TRBD1 or TRBD2 (6 bases each). Trimming left V 8 bases short and J 0 bases short, with 7 bases between. This CDR3 contains 13 residues. Germline V gene sequence: CDR1 SNHLY, CDR2 FYNNEI.

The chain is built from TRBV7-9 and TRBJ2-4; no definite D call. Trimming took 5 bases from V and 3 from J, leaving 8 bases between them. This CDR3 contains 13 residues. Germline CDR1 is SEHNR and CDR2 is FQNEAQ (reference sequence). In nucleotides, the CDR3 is TGTGCCAGCAGCCCCTGGGGCAAAAACATTCAGTACTTC. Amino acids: CASSPWGKNIQYF. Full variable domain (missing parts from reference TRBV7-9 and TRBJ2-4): DTGVSQNPRHKITKRGQNVTFRCDPISEHNRLYWYRQTLGQGPEFLTYFQNEAQLEKSRLLSDRFSAERPKGSFSTLEIQRTEQGDSAMYLCASSPWGKNIQYFGAGTRLSVL.

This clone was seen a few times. Here the CDR3 reads CASSRRDRQGETQYF. The DNA of the CDR3 is TGTGCCAGCTCACGCCGGGACAGGCAAGGAGAGACCCAGTACTTC. The gene calls are TRBV18 and TRBJ2-5; 8 nucleotides align to TRBD1. Germline loops: CDR1 KGHSH, CDR2 LQKENI. J was trimmed by 4 bases and V by 4 bases; bases with no gene match: 8. CDR3 length: 15 residues.

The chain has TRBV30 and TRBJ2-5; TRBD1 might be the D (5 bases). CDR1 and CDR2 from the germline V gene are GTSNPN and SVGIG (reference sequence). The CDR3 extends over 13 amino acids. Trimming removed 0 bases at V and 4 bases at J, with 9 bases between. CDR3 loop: CAWSVNRPETQYF. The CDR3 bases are TGTGCCTGGAGTGTAAACAGGCCAGAGACCCAGTACTTC.

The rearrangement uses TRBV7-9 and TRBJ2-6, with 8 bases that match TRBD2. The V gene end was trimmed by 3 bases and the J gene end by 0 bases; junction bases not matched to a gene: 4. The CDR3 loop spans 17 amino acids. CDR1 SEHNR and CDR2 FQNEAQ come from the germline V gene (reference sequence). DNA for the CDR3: TGTGCCAGCAGCTTTATAGCGGGGTTCTCTGGGGCCAACGTCCTGACTTTC. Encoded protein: CASSFIAGFSGANVLTF.

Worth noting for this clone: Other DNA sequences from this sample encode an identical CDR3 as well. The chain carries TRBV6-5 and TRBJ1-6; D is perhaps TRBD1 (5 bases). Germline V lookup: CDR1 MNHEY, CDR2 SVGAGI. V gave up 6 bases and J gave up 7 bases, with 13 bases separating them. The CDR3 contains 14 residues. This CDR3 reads CASSSGTPNSPLHF. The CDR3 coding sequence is TGTGCCAGCAGCTCCGGGACTCCCAATTCACCCCTCCACTTT.

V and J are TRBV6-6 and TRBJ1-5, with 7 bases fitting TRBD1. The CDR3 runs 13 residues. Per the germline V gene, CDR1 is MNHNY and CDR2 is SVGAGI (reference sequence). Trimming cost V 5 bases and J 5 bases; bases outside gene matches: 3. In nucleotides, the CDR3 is TGTGCCAGCAGTCCACAGGGGTATCAGCCCCAGCATTTT. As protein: CASSPQGYQPQHF.

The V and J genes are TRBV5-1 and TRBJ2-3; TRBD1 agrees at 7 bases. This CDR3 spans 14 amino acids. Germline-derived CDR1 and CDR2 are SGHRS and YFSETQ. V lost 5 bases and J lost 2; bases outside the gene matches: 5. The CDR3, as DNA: TGCGCCAGCAGGGGACAGCCCCCCACAGATACGCAGTATTTT. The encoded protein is CASRGQPPTDTQYF.

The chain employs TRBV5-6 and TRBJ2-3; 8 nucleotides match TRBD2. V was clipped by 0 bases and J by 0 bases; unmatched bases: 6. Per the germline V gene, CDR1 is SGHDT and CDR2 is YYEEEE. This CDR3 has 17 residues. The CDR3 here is CASSLVGAGVSTDTQYF. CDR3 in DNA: TGTGCCAGCAGCTTGGTTGGAGCGGGAGTAAGCACAGATACGCAGTATTTT.

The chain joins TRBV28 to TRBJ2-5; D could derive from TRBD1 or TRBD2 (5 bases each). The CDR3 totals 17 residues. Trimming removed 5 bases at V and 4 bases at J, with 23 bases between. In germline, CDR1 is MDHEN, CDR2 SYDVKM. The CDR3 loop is CASSGWGSPDNGETQYF. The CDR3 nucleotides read TGTGCCAGCAGTGGTTGGGGGTCCCCAGATAACGGAGAGACCCAGTACTTC.

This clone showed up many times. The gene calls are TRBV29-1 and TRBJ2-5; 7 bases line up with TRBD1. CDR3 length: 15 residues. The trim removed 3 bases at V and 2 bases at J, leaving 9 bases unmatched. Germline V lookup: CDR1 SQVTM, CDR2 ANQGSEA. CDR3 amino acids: CSVETGQLKQETQYF. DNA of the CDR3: TGCAGCGTTGAGACGGGACAGCTCAAACAAGAGACCCAGTACTTC.

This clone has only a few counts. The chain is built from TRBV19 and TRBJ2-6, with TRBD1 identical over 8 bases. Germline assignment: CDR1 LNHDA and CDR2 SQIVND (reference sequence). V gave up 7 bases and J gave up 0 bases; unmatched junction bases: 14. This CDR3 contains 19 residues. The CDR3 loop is CASTPRGGQGPSGANVLTF. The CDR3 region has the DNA TGTGCCAGTACCCCACGTGGTGGACAGGGACCCTCTGGGGCCAACGTCCTGACTTTC.

CDR3 nucleotide sequence: TGTGCCAGCAGTTTAAGGTATCCAGCTGGGGCCAACGTCCTGACTTTC. It encodes CASSLRYPAGANVLTF. This chain links TRBV27 with TRBJ2-6; D remains ambiguous. This CDR3 comprises 16 residues. Germline V CDR1 and CDR2: MNHEY, SMNVEV (reference sequence). V was shortened by 2 bases and J by 2 bases, with 10 bases between the two germline ends.

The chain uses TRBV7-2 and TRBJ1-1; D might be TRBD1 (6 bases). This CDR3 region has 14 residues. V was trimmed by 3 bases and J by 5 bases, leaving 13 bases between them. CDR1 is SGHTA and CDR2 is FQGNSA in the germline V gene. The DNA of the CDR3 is TGTGCCAGCAGCTTGCAGGGGAGTGATACTGAAGCTTTCTTT. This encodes CASSLQGSDTEAFF.

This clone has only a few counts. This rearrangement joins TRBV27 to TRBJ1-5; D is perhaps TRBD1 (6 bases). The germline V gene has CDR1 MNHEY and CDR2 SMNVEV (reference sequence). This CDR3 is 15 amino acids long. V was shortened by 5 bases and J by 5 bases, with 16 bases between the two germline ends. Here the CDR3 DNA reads TGTGCCAGCAGTGTTGACGGACAGCGTTATCAGCCCCAGCATTTT. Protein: CASSVDGQRYQPQHF.